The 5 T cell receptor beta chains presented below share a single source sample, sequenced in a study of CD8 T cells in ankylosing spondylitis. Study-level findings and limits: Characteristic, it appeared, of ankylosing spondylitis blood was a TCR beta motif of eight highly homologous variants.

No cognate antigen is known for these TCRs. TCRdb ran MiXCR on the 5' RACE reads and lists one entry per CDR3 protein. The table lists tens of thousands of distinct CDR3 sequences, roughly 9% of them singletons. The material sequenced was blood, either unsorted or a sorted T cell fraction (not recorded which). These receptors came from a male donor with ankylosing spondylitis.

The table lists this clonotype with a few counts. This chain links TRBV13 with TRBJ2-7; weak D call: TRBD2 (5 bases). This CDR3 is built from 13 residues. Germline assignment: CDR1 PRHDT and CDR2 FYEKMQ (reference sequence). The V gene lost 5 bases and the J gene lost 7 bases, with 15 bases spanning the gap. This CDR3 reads CASSLTGREEQYF. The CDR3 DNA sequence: TGTGCCAGCAGCCTAACTGGACGGGAAGAGCAGTACTTC.

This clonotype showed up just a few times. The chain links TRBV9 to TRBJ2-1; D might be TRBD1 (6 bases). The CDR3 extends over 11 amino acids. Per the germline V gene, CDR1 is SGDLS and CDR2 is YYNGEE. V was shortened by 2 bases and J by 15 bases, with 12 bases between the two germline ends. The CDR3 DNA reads TGTGCCAGCAGCGTGGGGGCGACGCGGTTCTTC. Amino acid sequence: CASSVGATRFF.

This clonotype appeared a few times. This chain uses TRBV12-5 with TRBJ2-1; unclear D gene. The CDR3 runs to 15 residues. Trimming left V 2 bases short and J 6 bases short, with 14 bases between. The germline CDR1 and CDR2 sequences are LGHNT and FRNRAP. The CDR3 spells CASGLYAEGSNEQFF. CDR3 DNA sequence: TGTGCTAGTGGTTTGTATGCGGAAGGGTCCAATGAGCAGTTCTTC.

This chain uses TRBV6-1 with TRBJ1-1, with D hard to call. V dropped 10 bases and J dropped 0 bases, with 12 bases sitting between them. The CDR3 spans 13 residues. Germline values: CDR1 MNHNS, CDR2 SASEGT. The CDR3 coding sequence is TGTGCCACCCGAAGTCTACTGAACACTGAAGCTTTCTTT. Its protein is CATRSLLNTEAFF.

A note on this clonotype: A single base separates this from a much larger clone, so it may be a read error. The DNA for the CDR3 is TGCAGTGCGATTACCGGGACTAGCGGGAGTGTCGATGAGCAGTTCTTC. It codes for CSAITGTSGSVDEQFF. V usage is TRBV20-1 and J usage is TRBJ2-1; 14 nucleotides line up with TRBD2. After removal of 6 bases from V and 8 bases from J, the junction contained 12 bases not matched to a gene. From germline, CDR1 is DFQATT and CDR2 SNEGSKA (reference sequence). This CDR3 comprises 16 residues.